The 8 T cell receptor beta chains in this list originate from one sample, sequenced in a study of cytomegalovirus exposure and HLA in healthy donors. PCR was performed using 60 Vbeta and 13 Jbeta primers. The table came from immunoSEQ multiplex PCR; TCRdb's copy has only in-frame clones and leaves some out. Of about 120,000 clones in the sample, roughly 67% are singletons; the top ten hold roughly 8.3%. The sample comprised PBMCs. Every receptor here comes from a man aged 18 to 29 in good health and CMV-seropositive.

The chain recombines TRBV5-6 with TRBJ2-1; 8 bases map to TRBD1. There are 14 residues in the CDR3. With V trimmed by 6 bases and J by 1 base, 3 bases remained unmatched. Germline V gene sequence: CDR1 SGHDT, CDR2 YYEEEE. CDR3 coding DNA: TGTGCCAGCACTAGACAGGGGTCCTACAATGAGCAGTTCTTC. This encodes CASTRQGSYNEQFF.

A few counts support this clone. This chain joins TRBV4-1 and TRBJ1-6; 10 bases line up with TRBD1. CDR1 and CDR2 (germline): MGHRA, YSYEKL. V dropped 3 bases and J dropped 5; count of bases not matched to a gene: 4. This CDR3 has 16 amino acids. Here the CDR3 DNA reads TGCGCCAGCAGCCACGGACAGGGGGACCATAATTCACCCCTCCACTTT. This codes for CASSHGQGDHNSPLHF.

V and J are TRBV6-1 and TRBJ1-2; D call uncertain. The CDR3 runs 10 residues. Germline CDR1 is MNHNS and CDR2 is SASEGT. V was shortened by 5 bases and J by 5 bases, with 3 bases between the two germline ends. DNA for the CDR3: TGTGCCAGCAGTCAGTATGGCTACACCTTC. Its protein is CASSQYGYTF.

The J gene is TRBJ2-5, the V gene TRBV6-5; possible D gene TRBD1, 7 bases. V was cut by 6 bases and J by 2 bases, with 10 bases left in between. The CDR3 totals 13 residues. Germline CDR1 reads MNHEY; CDR2 reads SVGAGI. The DNA of the CDR3 is TGTGCCAGCAGACCAGGGGGGCAAGAGACCCAGTACTTC. Protein product: CASRPGGQETQYF.

This clone showed up just a few times. The chain has TRBV5-4 and TRBJ1-1, with 9 positions matching TRBD1. With 1 base clipped from V and 2 bases from J, the junction kept 0 bases outside the gene matches. The germline CDR1 and CDR2 sequences are SGHNT and YYREEE (reference sequence). The CDR3 covers 14 residues. The CDR3 DNA reads as TGTGCCAGCAGCTTGACAGGGGGCAACACTGAAGCTTTCTTT. It codes for CASSLTGGNTEAFF. Using reference TRBV5-4 and TRBJ1-1 for the parts outside the CDR3, the full variable domain is ETGVTQSPTHLIKTRGQQVTLRCSSQSGHNTVSWYQQALGQGPQFIFQYYREEENGRGNFPPRFSGLQFPNYSSELNVNALELDDSALYLCASSLTGGNTEAFFGQGTRLTVV.

The chain recombines TRBV10-2 with TRBJ2-3; TRBD2 matches 8 bases. Germline V gene sequence: CDR1 WSHSY, CDR2 SAAADI. With 10 bases clipped from V and 4 bases from J, the junction kept 7 bases outside the gene matches. The CDR3 contains 13 residues. CDR3 nucleotides: TGCGCCACCGAGATGCGGGGGGCAGATACGCAGTATTTT. Its translation: CATEMRGADTQYF.

The CDR3 loop reads CASSVIAGGPKNIQYF. In DNA form, the CDR3 reads TGTGCCAGCAGTGTAATAGCGGGGGGGCCCAAAAACATTCAGTACTTC. The V call is TRBV27, the J call TRBJ2-4; 11 positions match TRBD2. The CDR3 has 16 amino acids. V lost 5 bases and J lost 2; bases outside the gene matches: 5. In germline, CDR1 is MNHEY, CDR2 SMNVEV (reference sequence).

This clone was seen only a few times. This chain links TRBV6-5 with TRBJ1-6, with D possibly TRBD1 on 6 matching bases. The V and J ends lost 0 bases and 4 bases respectively, with 7 bases between them. Germline loops: CDR1 MNHEY, CDR2 SVGAGI. CDR3 length equals 15 residues. In nucleotides, the CDR3 is TGTGCCAGCAGTTACTCGACAGGTTATAATTCACCCCTCCACTTT. It codes for CASSYSTGYNSPLHF.